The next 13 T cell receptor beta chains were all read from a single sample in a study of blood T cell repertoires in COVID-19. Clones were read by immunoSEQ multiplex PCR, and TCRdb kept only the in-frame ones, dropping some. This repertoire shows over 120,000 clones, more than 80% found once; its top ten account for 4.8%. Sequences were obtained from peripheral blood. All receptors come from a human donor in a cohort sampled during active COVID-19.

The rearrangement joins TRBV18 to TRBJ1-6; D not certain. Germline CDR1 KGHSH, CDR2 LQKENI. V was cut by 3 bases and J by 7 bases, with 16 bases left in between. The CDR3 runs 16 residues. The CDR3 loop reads CASSPGRQVLNSPLHF. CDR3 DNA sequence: TGTGCCAGCTCACCGGGCAGGCAGGTTTTAAATTCACCCCTCCACTTT.

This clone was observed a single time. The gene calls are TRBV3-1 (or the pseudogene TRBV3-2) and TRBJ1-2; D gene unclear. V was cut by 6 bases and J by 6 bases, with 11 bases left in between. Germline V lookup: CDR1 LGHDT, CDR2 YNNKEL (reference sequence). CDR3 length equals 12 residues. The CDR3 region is CASSQQINGYTF. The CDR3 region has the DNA TGTGCCAGCAGTCAACAAATCAATGGCTACACCTTC.

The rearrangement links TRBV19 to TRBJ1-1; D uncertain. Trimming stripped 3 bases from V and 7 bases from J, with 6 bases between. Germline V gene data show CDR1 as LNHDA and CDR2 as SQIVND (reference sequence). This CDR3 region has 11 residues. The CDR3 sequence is CASSMGSEAFF. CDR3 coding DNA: TGTGCCAGTAGTATGGGCAGTGAAGCTTTCTTT.

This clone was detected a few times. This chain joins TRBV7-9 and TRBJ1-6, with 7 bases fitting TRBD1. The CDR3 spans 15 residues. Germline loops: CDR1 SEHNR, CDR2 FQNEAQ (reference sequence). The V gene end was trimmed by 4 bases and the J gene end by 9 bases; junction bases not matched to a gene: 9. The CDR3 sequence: CASSSQTGVSSPLHF. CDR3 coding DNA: TGTGCCAGCAGCTCACAAACAGGGGTCTCTTCACCCCTCCACTTT.

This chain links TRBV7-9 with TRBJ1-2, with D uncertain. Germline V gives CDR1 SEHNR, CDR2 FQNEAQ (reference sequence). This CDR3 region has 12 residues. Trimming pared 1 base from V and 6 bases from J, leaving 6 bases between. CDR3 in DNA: TGTGCCAGCAGCTTAGAGGAGGATGGCTACACCTTC. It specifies CASSLEEDGYTF.

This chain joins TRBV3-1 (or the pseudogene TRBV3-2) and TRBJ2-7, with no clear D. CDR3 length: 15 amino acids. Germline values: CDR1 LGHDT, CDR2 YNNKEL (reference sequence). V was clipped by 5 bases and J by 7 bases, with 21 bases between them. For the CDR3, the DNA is TGTGCCAGCAGCACATCAGACACTGCCTATGGGGAGCAGTACTTC. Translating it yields CASSTSDTAYGEQYF.

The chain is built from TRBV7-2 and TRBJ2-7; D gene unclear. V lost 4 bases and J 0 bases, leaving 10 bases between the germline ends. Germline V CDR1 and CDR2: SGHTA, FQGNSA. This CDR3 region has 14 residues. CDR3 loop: CASSSFSNSYEQYF. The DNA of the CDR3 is TGTGCCAGCAGCTCCTTCTCTAACTCCTACGAGCAGTACTTC.

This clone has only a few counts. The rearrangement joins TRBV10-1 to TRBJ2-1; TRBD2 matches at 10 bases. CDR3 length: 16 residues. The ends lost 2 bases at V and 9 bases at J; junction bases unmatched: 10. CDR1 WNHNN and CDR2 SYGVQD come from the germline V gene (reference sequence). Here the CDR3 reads CASSEGGSGRKGEQFF. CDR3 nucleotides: TGCGCCAGCAGTGAGGGTGGTAGCGGGAGGAAGGGTGAGCAGTTCTTC.

The CDR3 is CASSPGQVPYNEQFF. CDR3 DNA: TGTGCCAGCAGCCCGGGACAGGTGCCCTACAATGAGCAGTTCTTC. This chain links TRBV3-1 (or the pseudogene TRBV3-2) with TRBJ2-1; 8 positions match TRBD1. The CDR3 runs 15 residues. The germline gives CDR1 LGHDT, CDR2 YNNKEL (reference sequence). The J segment lost 2 bases and the V segment lost 4 bases, leaving 4 bases of the junction unmatched.

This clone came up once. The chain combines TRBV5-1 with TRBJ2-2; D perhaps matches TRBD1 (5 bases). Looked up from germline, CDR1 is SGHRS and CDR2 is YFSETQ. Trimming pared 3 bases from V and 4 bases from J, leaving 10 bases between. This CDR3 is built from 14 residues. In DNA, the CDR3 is TGCGCCAGCAGCTCGGACATCCTCACCGGGGAGCTGTTTTTT. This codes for CASSSDILTGELFF.

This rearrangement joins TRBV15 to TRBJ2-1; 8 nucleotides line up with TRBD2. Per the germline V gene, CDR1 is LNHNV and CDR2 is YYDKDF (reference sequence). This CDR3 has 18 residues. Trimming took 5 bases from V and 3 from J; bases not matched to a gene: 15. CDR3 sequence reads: CATSGKLNSGKVYNEQFF. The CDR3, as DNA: TGTGCCACCAGCGGTAAACTAAATAGCGGGAAGGTCTACAATGAGCAGTTCTTC.

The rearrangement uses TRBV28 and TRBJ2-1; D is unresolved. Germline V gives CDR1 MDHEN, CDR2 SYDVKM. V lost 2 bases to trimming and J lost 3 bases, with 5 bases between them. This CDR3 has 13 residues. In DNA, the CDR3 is TGTGCCAGCAGTTTAGCCAGCTACAATGAGCAGTTCTTC. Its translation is CASSLASYNEQFF. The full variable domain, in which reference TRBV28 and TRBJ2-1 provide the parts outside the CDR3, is DVKVTQSSRYLVKRTGEKVFLECVQDMDHENMFWYRQDPGLGLRLIYFSYDVKMKEKGDIPEGYSVSREKKERFSLILESASTNQTSMYLCASSLASYNEQFFGPGTRLTVL.

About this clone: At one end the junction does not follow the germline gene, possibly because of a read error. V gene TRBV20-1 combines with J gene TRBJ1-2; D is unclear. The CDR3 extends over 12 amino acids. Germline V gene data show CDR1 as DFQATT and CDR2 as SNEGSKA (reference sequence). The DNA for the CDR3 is TGCAGTGCTAGTTTTGGCCTCGGAGGCTACATCTTC. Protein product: CSASFGLGGYIF.